The 3 T cell receptor beta chains reported below all come from one sample, sequenced in a study of T cell repertoires in cytomegalovirus infection. Each CDR3 protein is one row after TCRdb ran MiXCR on the reads. Of 200,000 to 300,000 distinct CDR3 sequences listed, 9.1% are singletons. Sequenced material: PBMCs. The receptors were sampled from a human donor in good health (CMV status not recorded). Some clones in this sample may be carry-over from other donors' samples.

V usage is TRBV2 and J usage is TRBJ1-1, with unresolved D. The length of the CDR3 is 12 residues. Per the germline V gene, CDR1 is SNHLY and CDR2 is FYNNEI. The V end lost 1 base, the J end lost 4 bases, and 4 bases lay between the germline ends. CDR3 nucleotide sequence: TGTGCCAGCAGTGAAGTGTTCACTGAAGCTTTCTTT. As protein: CASSEVFTEAFF.

Regarding this clonotype: A read error may explain this, as a much larger clone is one base away. V gene TRBV7-2 combines with J gene TRBJ2-3, with 9 positions matching TRBD1. Losses at the gene ends were 4 bases for V and 5 bases for J; bases not matched to a gene: 10. CDR3 length equals 16 residues. Germline V gene data show CDR1 as SGHTA and CDR2 as FQGNSA. The CDR3 loop reads CASSSCGQGLRDTQYF. CDR3 coding DNA: TGTGCCAGCAGCTCGTGCGGACAGGGGTTACGAGATACGCAGTATTTT.

This rearrangement joins TRBV29-1 to TRBJ1-1; D might be TRBD1 (5 bases). Germline-derived CDR1 and CDR2 are SQVTM and ANQGSEA. Trimming took off 4 bases at V and 0 bases at J, with 9 bases between the two ends. The CDR3 is 13 amino acids. CDR3 region: CSVVGELNTEAFF. The CDR3 nucleotides read TGCAGCGTTGTGGGGGAGTTGAACACTGAAGCTTTCTTT.